The 21 T cell receptor beta chains listed next were all sequenced from one sample in a study of shared clonotypes between healthy human individuals. The table came from immunoSEQ multiplex PCR; TCRdb's copy has only in-frame clones and leaves some out. Among around 180,000 clones listed, approximately 95% were seen once. Sequences were obtained from naive CD4+ T cells sorted from blood. Subset here: CD45RA+ positively selected. The receptor source for this set is a woman aged 30 to 39 in good health.

The chain recombines TRBV6-5 with TRBJ2-7; tentative D call: TRBD1 (5 bases). The ends were cut back, 4 bases at V and 11 bases at J, with 15 bases in the middle. The CDR3 is 12 residues long. Germline CDR1 is MNHEY and CDR2 is SVGAGI. The CDR3 is CASSLKPGREYF. DNA for the CDR3: TGTGCCAGCAGTTTAAAACCGGGCAGGGAGTACTTC.

This chain connects TRBV15 to TRBJ2-7, with 7 positions matching TRBD1. Germline lookup yields CDR1 LNHNV and CDR2 YYDKDF (reference sequence). J was trimmed by 3 bases and V by 3 bases; bases with no gene match: 5. This CDR3 is built from 14 residues. The CDR3 protein is CATSRTGSVYEQYF. The CDR3, as DNA: TGTGCCACCAGCAGGACAGGGTCGGTCTACGAGCAGTACTTC.

A single count supports this clone. This chain joins TRBV2 and TRBJ1-4; 7 bases map to TRBD1. The junction had 13 bases not matched to a gene; V was cut back by 6 bases and J by 6 bases. Per germline, CDR1 SNHLY and CDR2 FYNNEI. The CDR3 is made up of 16 amino acids. The CDR3 is CASRGFDRDGYEKLFF. The CDR3, as DNA: TGTGCCAGCAGAGGCTTCGACAGGGATGGTTATGAAAAACTGTTTTTT.

CDR3 in amino acids: CATSPGTGGVYEQYF. DNA for the CDR3: TGTGCCACCAGTCCCGGGACAGGGGGCGTTTACGAGCAGTACTTC. The chain carries TRBV15 and TRBJ2-7, with 12 positions matching TRBD1. Per the germline V gene, CDR1 is LNHNV and CDR2 is YYDKDF (reference sequence). The CDR3 spans 15 residues. V trimming: 6 bases; J trimming: 4 bases; junction bases outside the gene matches: 7.

The genes are TRBV6-6 and TRBJ2-1; 9 bases are shared with TRBD2. Germline V gives CDR1 MNHNY, CDR2 SVGAGI (reference sequence). The CDR3 is made up of 14 amino acids. V shed 7 bases and J 5 bases; nucleotides not matched to a gene: 6. The CDR3 loop is CASIATSGNNEQFF. In DNA form, the CDR3 reads TGTGCCAGCATAGCGACTAGCGGAAACAATGAGCAGTTCTTC.

This clone was seen only once. The CDR3 loop reads CASSANRVSHGYTF. The CDR3 DNA sequence: TGTGCCAGTAGTGCGAACAGGGTGTCCCATGGCTACACCTTC. J is TRBJ1-2 and V is TRBV19; D may be TRBD1 (6 bases). V lost 5 bases to trimming and J lost 6 bases, with 16 bases between them. Per germline, CDR1 LNHDA and CDR2 SQIVND (reference sequence). The CDR3 is 14 residues long. The full variable domain, rest sourced from reference TRBV19 and TRBJ1-2, is DGGITQSPKYLFRKEGQNVTLSCEQNLNHDAMYWYRQDPGQGLRLIYYSQIVNDFQKGDIAEGYSVSREKKESFPLTVTSAQKNPTAFYLCASSANRVSHGYTFGSGTRLTVV.

V is TRBV18 and J is TRBJ2-3, with 7 bases that match TRBD1. The CDR3 contains 14 residues. The V segment lost 10 bases and the J segment 1 base; nucleotides outside the gene matches: 8. The germline CDR1 and CDR2 sequences are KGHSH and LQKENI. CDR3 sequence reads: CATKATGGTDTQYF. Here the CDR3 DNA reads TGTGCCACAAAAGCTACAGGGGGCACAGATACGCAGTATTTT.

CDR3 sequence (DNA): TGCAGCGCAGGACTAGCCCGGGCCAAAAACATTCAGTACTTC. Its translation is CSAGLARAKNIQYF. The rearrangement joins TRBV29-1 to TRBJ2-4, with TRBD2 matching 8 bases. The CDR3 runs to 14 residues. The V segment lost 7 bases and the J segment 1 base; nucleotides outside the gene matches: 6. Germline V gives CDR1 SQVTM, CDR2 ANQGSEA.

V gene TRBV6-1 combines with J gene TRBJ2-1, with 10 bases fitting TRBD1. Per the germline V gene, CDR1 is MNHNS and CDR2 is SASEGT. The CDR3 has 15 residues. Trimming at V came to 8 bases and at J to 6 bases, leaving 10 bases not matched to a gene. The CDR3, as DNA: TGTGCCAGCCACTGGACAGGGGGAAAGTCCAATGAGCAGTTCTTC. It yields the protein CASHWTGGKSNEQFF.

The chain uses TRBV28 and TRBJ1-5, with TRBD1 matching over 8 bases. Germline-derived CDR1 and CDR2 are MDHEN and SYDVKM. The CDR3 runs 16 residues. The ends lost 5 bases at V and 5 bases at J; junction bases unmatched: 11. In nucleotides, the CDR3 is TGTGCCAGCAGTCCACCGCAGGGGGCCGGGCATCAGCCCCAGCATTTT. Its translation: CASSPPQGAGHQPQHF.

The CDR3 coding sequence is TGTGCCAGCAGCCAGGGACATCCCTCCTACGAGCAGTACTTC. Translated: CASSQGHPSYEQYF. The chain combines TRBV11-1 with TRBJ2-5, with D tentatively TRBD1 (6 bases). Matching the DNA end better, TRBJ2-7 makes the J call doubtful. Germline CDR1 and CDR2: SGHAT and FQDESV (reference sequence). CDR3 length: 14 residues.

The chain carries TRBV9 and TRBJ1-6, with D possibly being TRBD1 (6 bases). The CDR3 length is 16 residues. Trimming cost V 0 bases and J 8 bases, with 15 bases left between them. Germline assignment: CDR1 SGDLS and CDR2 YYNGEE. This CDR3 is CASSVDKGVGDSPLHF. As DNA, the CDR3 is TGTGCCAGCAGCGTAGACAAGGGGGTAGGGGATTCACCCCTCCACTTT. Full variable domain (outside the CDR3, taken from reference TRBV9 and TRBJ1-6): DSGVTQTPKHLITATGQRVTLRCSPRSGDLSVYWYQQSLDQGLQFLIQYYNGEERAKGNILERFSAQQFPDLHSELNLSSLELGDSALYFCASSVDKGVGDSPLHFGNGTRLTVT.

The chain combines TRBV28 with TRBJ2-2; D is uncertain. CDR1 is MDHEN and CDR2 is SYDVKM in the germline V gene. V shed 8 bases and J shed 1 base, with 8 bases lying between them. The CDR3 loop spans 13 amino acids. The CDR3 region is CASVEQNTGELFF. The CDR3 DNA reads TGTGCCAGCGTGGAACAGAACACCGGGGAGCTGTTTTTT.

The rearrangement joins TRBV6-1 to TRBJ2-3; TRBD2 matches 8 bases. Germline CDR1 reads MNHNS; CDR2 reads SASEGT. Trimming removed 3 bases from V and 3 bases from J; junction bases left unmatched: 5. The CDR3 runs 15 residues. The CDR3 region is CASSDYGRGTDTQYF. The CDR3 DNA reads as TGTGCCAGCAGTGATTACGGGAGGGGGACAGATACGCAGTATTTT.

This rearrangement joins TRBV5-1 to TRBJ1-3, with D possibly being TRBD1 (5 bases). The germline V gene has CDR1 SGHRS and CDR2 YFSETQ. The length of the CDR3 is 15 residues. V lost 0 bases to trimming and J lost 7 bases, with 14 bases between them. This CDR3 is CASSLAGEGRNTIYF. The CDR3 bases are TGCGCCAGCAGCTTGGCCGGGGAGGGACGGAACACCATATATTTT. Full variable domain (outside the CDR3, taken from reference TRBV5-1 and TRBJ1-3): KAGVTQTPRYLIKTRGQQVTLSCSPISGHRSVSWYQQTPGQGLQFLFEYFSETQRNKGNFPGRFSGRQFSNSRSEMNVSTLELGDSALYLCASSLAGEGRNTIYFGEGSWLTVV.

There are a few counts of this clone. This chain joins TRBV7-2 and TRBJ2-7, with a possible D match to TRBD1 (5 bases). V was pared by 2 bases and J by 5 bases, with 13 bases between. Germline CDR1 SGHTA, CDR2 FQGNSA. CDR3 length equals 14 residues. For the CDR3, the DNA is TGTGCCAGCAGCTTAAGCAGGGATTCGAACGAGCAGTACTTC. It yields the protein CASSLSRDSNEQYF.

The chain employs TRBV27 and TRBJ2-7; TRBD1 matches 9 bases. Germline V CDR1 and CDR2: MNHEY, SMNVEV (reference sequence). The CDR3 has 17 amino acids. With 5 bases clipped from V and 5 bases from J, the junction kept 16 bases outside the gene matches. The CDR3 DNA sequence: TGTGCCAGCAGTACTAAAACCGGGACAGGGATTAACAACGAGCAGTACTTC. Protein sequence: CASSTKTGTGINNEQYF.

This CDR3 is CASRPPGQFSYEQYF. The CDR3 DNA is TGTGCAAGTCGACCGCCGGGACAGTTTTCCTACGAGCAGTACTTC. This chain uses TRBV12-2 with TRBJ2-5; no DNA check was done on the table's D call, TRBD1. The end of the DNA fits TRBJ2-7 better, so the J call may be wrong. TRBV12-2 is deemed a pseudogene. CDR3 length: 15 amino acids.

The rearrangement joins TRBV21-1 to TRBJ2-5; the table's D call TRBD2 went unverified against the DNA. The DNA end is a closer match to TRBJ2-7, so the J assignment may be wrong. TRBV21-1 is reported as a pseudogene. There are 15 residues in the CDR3. The CDR3 is CARAGGLISWNEQYF. CDR3 nucleotide sequence: TGTGCCAGAGCGGGAGGGCTCATTTCCTGGAACGAGCAGTACTTC.

The chain has TRBV5-4 and TRBJ1-2; D gene uncertain. CDR1 SGHNT and CDR2 YYREEE come from the germline V gene (reference sequence). The CDR3 contains 13 residues. Trimming cost V 4 bases and J 2 bases, with 9 bases left between them. DNA for the CDR3: TGTGCCAGCAGCCATGACATAAACTATGGCTACACCTTC. Its protein product is CASSHDINYGYTF.

J is TRBJ1-6 and V is TRBV7-8; 7 bases are a match to TRBD1. CDR3 size: 16 residues. CDR1 and CDR2 from the germline V gene are SGHVS and FQNEAQ. The ends lost 6 bases at V and 0 bases at J; junction bases unmatched: 5. CDR3 in DNA: TGTGCCAGCAGATCTACAGGGGACTCCTATAATTCACCCCTCCACTTT. Protein: CASRSTGDSYNSPLHF.